This T cell receptor beta chain was retrieved from a study of blood T cell repertoires in COVID-19. The wider study: Samples of COVID-19 (acute and convalescent) were obtained from the United States, Italy and Spain. T cells, B-cell-depleted T cells, or PBMCs supplied cDNA or gDNA.

Germline V gene sequence: CDR1 SGHNT, CDR2 YYREEE (reference sequence). The V and J ends lost 0 bases and 0 bases respectively, with 10 bases between them. The CDR3 consists of 16 residues. Original data processing: Nucleated cell number was recorded as an estimate derived from reference gene primer amplification. Repertoires were generated with immunoSEQ multiplex PCR, while TCRdb's copy carries only in-frame clones and drops some. That table gives V, J and clone size, and the DNA gave D and trimming. This table holds around 120,000 clones, more than 70% found once. The chain uses TRBV5-4 and TRBJ1-3; D might be TRBD1 (6 bases). The specimen sequenced was peripheral blood. This clonotype was sampled from a man of 80 years or more with active or convalescent COVID-19. DNA of the CDR3: TGTGCCAGCAGCTTGGGGCGGACAGACTCTGGAAACACCATATATTTT. This translates into CASSLGRTDSGNTIYF.